The present T cell receptor (beta chain) was sequenced within a study of cytomegalovirus exposure and HLA in healthy donors. Study overall: Later, an analysis reported that the 130 or so validation repertoires had used the same platform as the approximately 670 first-cohort repertoires. Study-wide results and limits: The study labeled roughly 160 TCR beta chains cytomegalovirus-associated. Reportedly, cytomegalovirus status was diagnosed with high sensitivity and specificity.

Among the 120 or so subjects of the validation cohort, separate from the approximately 670-subject first cohort, were the donors. As concerns this clone: The target antigen is unknown.

Sequencing used immunoSEQ multiplex PCR; TCRdb keeps in-frame clones, though not all of them. The sample has 200,000 to 250,000 clones, 75% to 90% seen once. The CDR3 is 17 residues long. CDR1 is SEHNR and CDR2 is FQNEAQ in the germline V gene (reference sequence). The junction had 19 bases not matched to a gene; V was cut back by 7 bases and J by 10 bases. The receptor was isolated from a woman between 18 and 30 years old in good health and CMV-seronegative. Input material: PBMCs. V usage is TRBV7-9 and J usage is TRBJ1-6; 7 bases fit TRBD1. CDR3 loop: CASTPMSGTEWVSPLHF. CDR3 nucleotide sequence: TGTGCCAGCACCCCAATGTCGGGGACAGAATGGGTATCACCCCTCCACTTT.